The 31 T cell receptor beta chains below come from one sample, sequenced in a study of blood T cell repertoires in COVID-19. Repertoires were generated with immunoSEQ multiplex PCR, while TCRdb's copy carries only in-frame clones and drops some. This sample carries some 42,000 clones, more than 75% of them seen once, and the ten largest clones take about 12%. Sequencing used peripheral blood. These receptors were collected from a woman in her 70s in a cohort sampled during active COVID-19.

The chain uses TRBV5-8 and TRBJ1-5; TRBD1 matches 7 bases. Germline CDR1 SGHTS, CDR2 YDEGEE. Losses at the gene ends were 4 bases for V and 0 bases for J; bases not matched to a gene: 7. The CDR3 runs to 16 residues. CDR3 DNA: TGTGCCAGCAGCCGCGGGACAGATTATAGCAATCAGCCCCAGCATTTT. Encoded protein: CASSRGTDYSNQPQHF.

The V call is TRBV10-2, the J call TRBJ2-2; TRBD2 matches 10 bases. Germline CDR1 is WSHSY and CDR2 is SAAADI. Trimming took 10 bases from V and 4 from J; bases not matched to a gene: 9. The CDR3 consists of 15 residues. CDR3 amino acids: CATGAQREGTGELFF. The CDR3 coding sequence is TGCGCCACGGGCGCCCAGCGGGAGGGCACCGGGGAGCTGTTTTTT.

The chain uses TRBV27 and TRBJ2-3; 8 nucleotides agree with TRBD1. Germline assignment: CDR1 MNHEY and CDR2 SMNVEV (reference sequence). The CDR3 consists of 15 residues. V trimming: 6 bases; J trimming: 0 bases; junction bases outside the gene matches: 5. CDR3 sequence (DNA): TGTGCCAGCAGCCAGGGGGCGATTAGCACAGATACGCAGTATTTT. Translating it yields CASSQGAISTDTQYF.

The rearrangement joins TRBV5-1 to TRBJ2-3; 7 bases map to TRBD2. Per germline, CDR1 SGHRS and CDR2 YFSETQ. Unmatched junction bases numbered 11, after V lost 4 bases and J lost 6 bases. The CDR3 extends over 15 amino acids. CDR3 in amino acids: CASSPLGLGSDTQYF. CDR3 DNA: TGCGCCAGCAGCCCCCTAGGACTAGGTAGCGATACGCAGTATTTT.

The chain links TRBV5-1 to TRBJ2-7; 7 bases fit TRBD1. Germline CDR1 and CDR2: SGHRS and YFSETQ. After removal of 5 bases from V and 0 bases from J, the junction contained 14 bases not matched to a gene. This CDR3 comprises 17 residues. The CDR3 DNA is TGCGCCAGCAGTACGGACTCCGGGACAGTGCTCTCCTACGAGCAGTACTTC. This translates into CASSTDSGTVLSYEQYF.

CDR3 region: CASSRQGGSSNEKLFF. The CDR3 nucleotides read TGTGCCAGTAGTAGACAGGGAGGATCATCTAATGAAAAACTGTTTTTT. The chain employs TRBV19 and TRBJ1-4; 7 bases match TRBD1. The germline CDR1 and CDR2 sequences are LNHDA and SQIVND (reference sequence). Trimming removed 4 bases from V and 3 bases from J; junction bases left unmatched: 8. There are 16 residues in the CDR3.

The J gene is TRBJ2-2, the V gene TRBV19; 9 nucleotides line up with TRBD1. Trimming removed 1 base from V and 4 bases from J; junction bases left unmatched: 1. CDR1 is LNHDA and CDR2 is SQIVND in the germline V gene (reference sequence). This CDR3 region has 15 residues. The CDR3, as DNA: TGTGCCAGTAGTATAGGGGACAGGGTCACCGGGGAGCTGTTTTTT. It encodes CASSIGDRVTGELFF.

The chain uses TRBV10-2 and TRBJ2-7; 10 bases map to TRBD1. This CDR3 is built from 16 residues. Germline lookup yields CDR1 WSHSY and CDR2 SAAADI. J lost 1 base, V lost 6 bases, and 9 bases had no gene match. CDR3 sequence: CASRLIKGQGSYEQYF. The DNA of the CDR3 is TGCGCCAGCAGACTAATAAAGGGACAGGGGTCCTACGAGCAGTACTTC.

CDR3 protein: CASSLAPGSSGNTIYF. The CDR3 DNA is TGCGCCAGCAGCTTGGCCCCCGGGAGCTCTGGAAACACCATATATTTT. The V call is TRBV5-1, the J call TRBJ1-3; D unclear. There are 16 residues in the CDR3. Germline loops: CDR1 SGHRS, CDR2 YFSETQ. Trimming took 0 bases from V and 0 from J, leaving 10 bases between them.

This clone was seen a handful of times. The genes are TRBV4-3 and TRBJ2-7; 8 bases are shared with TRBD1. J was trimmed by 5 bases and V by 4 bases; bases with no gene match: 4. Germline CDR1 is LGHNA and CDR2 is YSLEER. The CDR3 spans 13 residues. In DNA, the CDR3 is TGCGCCAGCAGCCTGGACAGGGTGGACGAGCAGTACTTC. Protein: CASSLDRVDEQYF.

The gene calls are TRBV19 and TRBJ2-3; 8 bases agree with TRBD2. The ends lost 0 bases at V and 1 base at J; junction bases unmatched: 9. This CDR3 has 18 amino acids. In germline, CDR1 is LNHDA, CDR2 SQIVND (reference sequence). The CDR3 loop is CASSIEGPGLGRTDTQYF. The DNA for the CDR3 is TGTGCCAGTAGTATAGAGGGTCCGGGACTAGGGCGCACAGATACGCAGTATTTT. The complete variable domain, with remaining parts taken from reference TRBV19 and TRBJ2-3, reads DGGITQSPKYLFRKEGQNVTLSCEQNLNHDAMYWYRQDPGQGLRLIYYSQIVNDFQKGDIAEGYSVSREKKESFPLTVTSAQKNPTAFYLCASSIEGPGLGRTDTQYFGPGTRLTVL.

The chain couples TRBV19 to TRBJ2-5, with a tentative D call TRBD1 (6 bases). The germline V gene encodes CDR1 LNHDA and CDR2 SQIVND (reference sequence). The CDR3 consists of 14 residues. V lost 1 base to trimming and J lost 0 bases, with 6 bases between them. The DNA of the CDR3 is TGTGCCAGTAGTATAGGACAGGACCAAGAGACCCAGTACTTC. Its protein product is CASSIGQDQETQYF.

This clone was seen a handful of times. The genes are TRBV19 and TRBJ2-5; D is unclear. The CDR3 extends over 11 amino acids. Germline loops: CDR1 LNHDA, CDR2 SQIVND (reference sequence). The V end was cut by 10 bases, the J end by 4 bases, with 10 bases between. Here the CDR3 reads CATLGGETQYF. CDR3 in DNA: TGTGCCACCCTAGGCGGAGAGACCCAGTACTTC.

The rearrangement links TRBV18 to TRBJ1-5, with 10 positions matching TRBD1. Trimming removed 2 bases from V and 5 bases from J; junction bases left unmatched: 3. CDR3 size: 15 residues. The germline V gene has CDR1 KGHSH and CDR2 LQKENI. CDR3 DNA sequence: TGTGCCAGCTCACCAAGGACAGGGGGGGATCAGCCCCAGCATTTT. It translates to CASSPRTGGDQPQHF.

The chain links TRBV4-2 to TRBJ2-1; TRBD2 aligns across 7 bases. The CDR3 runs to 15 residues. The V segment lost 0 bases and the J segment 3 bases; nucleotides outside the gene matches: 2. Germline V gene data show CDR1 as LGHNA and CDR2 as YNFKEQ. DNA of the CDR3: TGTGCCAGCAGCCAAGATACGGGAGGCTACAATGAGCAGTTCTTC. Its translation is CASSQDTGGYNEQFF.

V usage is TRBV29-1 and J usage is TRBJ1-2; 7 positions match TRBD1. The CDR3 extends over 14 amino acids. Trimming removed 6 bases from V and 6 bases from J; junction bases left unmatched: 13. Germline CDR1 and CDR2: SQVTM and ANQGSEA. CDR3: CSVDRPGTANGYTF. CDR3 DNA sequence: TGCAGCGTAGACCGGCCAGGGACAGCCAATGGCTACACCTTC.

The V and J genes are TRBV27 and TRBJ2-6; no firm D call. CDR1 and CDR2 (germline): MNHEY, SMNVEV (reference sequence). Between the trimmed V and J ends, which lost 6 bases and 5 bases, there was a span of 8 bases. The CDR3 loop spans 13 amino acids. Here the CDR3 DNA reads TGTGCCAGCAGCTCTGTCTGGGCCAACGTCCTGACTTTC. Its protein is CASSSVWANVLTF. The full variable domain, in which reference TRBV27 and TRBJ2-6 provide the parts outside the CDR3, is EAQVTQNPRYLITVTGKKLTVTCSQNMNHEYMSWYRQDPGLGLRQIYYSMNVEVTDKGDVPEGYKVSRKEKRNFPLILESPSPNQTSLYFCASSSVWANVLTFGAGSRLTVL.

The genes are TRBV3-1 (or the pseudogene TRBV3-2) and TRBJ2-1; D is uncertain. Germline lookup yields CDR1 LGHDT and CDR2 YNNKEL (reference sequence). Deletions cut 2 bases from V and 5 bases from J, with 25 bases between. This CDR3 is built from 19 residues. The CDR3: CASSQPSAASSRSHNEQFF. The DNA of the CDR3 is TGTGCCAGCAGCCAACCCTCTGCGGCATCCTCTAGGAGCCACAATGAGCAGTTCTTC.

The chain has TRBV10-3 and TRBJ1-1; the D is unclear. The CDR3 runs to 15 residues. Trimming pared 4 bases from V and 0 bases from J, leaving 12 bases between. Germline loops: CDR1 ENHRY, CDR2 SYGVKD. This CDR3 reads CAISALNGMNTEAFF. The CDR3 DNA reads TGTGCCATCAGTGCGCTGAACGGGATGAACACTGAAGCTTTCTTT.

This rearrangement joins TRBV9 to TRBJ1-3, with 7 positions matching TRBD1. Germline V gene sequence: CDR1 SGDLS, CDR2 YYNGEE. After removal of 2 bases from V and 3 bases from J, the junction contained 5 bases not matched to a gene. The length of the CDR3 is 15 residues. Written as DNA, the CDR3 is TGTGCCAGCAGCGTGACAGGGTTCGGTGGAAACACCATATATTTT. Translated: CASSVTGFGGNTIYF.

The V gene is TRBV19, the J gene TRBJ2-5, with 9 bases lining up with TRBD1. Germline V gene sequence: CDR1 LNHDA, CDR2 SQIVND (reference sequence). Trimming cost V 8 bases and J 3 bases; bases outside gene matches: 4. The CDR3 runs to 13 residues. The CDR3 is CASAGDREETQYF. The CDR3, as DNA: TGTGCCAGTGCCGGGGACAGGGAAGAGACCCAGTACTTC. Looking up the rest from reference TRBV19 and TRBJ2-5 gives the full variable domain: DGGITQSPKYLFRKEGQNVTLSCEQNLNHDAMYWYRQDPGQGLRLIYYSQIVNDFQKGDIAEGYSVSREKKESFPLTVTSAQKNPTAFYLCASAGDREETQYFGPGTRLLVL.

The CDR3 spells CASSLGTSTEQFF. The CDR3 DNA sequence: TGTGCCAGCAGCTTAGGGACTAGTACTGAGCAGTTCTTC. This chain joins TRBV9 and TRBJ2-1; 8 nucleotides align to TRBD2. V lost 4 bases to trimming and J lost 9 bases; unmatched junction nucleotides: 6. Germline V gives CDR1 SGDLS, CDR2 YYNGEE. This CDR3 is built from 13 residues.

The CDR3 DNA reads TGCAGTGCTAGTCCTCAGAGCGGGAAAAGGTACGAGCAGTACTTC. Amino acids: CSASPQSGKRYEQYF. The V call is TRBV20-1, the J call TRBJ2-7; TRBD2 matches at 7 bases. The V gene's germline CDR1 is DFQATT and CDR2 SNEGSKA (reference sequence). The CDR3 totals 15 residues. The ends lost 3 bases at V and 4 bases at J; junction bases unmatched: 12.

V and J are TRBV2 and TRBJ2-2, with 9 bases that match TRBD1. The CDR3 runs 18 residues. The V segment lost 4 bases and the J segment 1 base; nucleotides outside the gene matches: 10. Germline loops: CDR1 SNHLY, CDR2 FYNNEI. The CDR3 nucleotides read TGTGCCAGCAGTGGGCTTGGAGACAGGGGGTGGAACACCGGGGAGCTGTTTTTT. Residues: CASSGLGDRGWNTGELFF.

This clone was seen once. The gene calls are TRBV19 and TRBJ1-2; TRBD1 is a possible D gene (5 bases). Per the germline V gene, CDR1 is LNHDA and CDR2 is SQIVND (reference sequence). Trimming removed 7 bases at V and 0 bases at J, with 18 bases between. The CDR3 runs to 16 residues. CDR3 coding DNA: TGTGCCAGTACCCGCAATGGGCAGGGCGCTAACTATGGCTACACCTTC. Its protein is CASTRNGQGANYGYTF. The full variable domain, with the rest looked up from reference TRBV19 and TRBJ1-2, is DGGITQSPKYLFRKEGQNVTLSCEQNLNHDAMYWYRQDPGQGLRLIYYSQIVNDFQKGDIAEGYSVSREKKESFPLTVTSAQKNPTAFYLCASTRNGQGANYGYTFGSGTRLTVV.

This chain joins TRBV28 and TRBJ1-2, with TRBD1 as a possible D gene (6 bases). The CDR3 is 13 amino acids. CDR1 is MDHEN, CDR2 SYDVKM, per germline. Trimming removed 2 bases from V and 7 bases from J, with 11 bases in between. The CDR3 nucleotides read TGTGCCAGCAGTTTAACATTAGGGGGTGGCTACACCTTC. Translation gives CASSLTLGGGYTF.

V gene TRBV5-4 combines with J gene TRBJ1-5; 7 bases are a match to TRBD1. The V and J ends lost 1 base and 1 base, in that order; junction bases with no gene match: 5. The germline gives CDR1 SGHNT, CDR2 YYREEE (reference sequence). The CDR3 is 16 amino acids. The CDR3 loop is CASSLNRGWSNQPQHF. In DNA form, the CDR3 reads TGTGCCAGCAGCTTGAACAGGGGCTGGAGCAATCAGCCCCAGCATTTT.

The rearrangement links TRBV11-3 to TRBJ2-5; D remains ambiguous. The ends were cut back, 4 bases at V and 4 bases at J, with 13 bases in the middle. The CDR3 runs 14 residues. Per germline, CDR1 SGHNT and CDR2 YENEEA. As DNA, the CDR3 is TGTGCCAGCAGCTCGTCGGGTCTAGGAGAGACCCAGTACTTC. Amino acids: CASSSSGLGETQYF.

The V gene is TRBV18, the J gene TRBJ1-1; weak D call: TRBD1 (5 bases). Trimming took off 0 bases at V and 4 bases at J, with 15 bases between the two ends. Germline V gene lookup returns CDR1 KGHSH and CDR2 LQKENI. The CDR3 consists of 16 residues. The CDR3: CASSPPGDWGGTEAFF. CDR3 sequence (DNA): TGTGCCAGCTCACCACCTGGCGACTGGGGGGGCACTGAAGCTTTCTTT.

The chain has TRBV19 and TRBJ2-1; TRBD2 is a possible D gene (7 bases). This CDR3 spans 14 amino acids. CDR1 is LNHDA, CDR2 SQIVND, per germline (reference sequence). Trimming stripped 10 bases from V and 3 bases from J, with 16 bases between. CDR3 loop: CATEGGGYYNEQFF. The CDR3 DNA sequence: TGTGCCACCGAAGGGGGAGGGTACTACAATGAGCAGTTCTTC.

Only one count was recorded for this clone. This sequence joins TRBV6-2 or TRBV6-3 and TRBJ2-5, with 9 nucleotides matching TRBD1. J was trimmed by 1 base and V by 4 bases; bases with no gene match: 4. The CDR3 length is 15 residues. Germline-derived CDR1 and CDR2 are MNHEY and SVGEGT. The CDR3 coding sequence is TGTGCCAGCAGTTGGGGACAGGGTTTCCAAGAGACCCAGTACTTC. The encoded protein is CASSWGQGFQETQYF.